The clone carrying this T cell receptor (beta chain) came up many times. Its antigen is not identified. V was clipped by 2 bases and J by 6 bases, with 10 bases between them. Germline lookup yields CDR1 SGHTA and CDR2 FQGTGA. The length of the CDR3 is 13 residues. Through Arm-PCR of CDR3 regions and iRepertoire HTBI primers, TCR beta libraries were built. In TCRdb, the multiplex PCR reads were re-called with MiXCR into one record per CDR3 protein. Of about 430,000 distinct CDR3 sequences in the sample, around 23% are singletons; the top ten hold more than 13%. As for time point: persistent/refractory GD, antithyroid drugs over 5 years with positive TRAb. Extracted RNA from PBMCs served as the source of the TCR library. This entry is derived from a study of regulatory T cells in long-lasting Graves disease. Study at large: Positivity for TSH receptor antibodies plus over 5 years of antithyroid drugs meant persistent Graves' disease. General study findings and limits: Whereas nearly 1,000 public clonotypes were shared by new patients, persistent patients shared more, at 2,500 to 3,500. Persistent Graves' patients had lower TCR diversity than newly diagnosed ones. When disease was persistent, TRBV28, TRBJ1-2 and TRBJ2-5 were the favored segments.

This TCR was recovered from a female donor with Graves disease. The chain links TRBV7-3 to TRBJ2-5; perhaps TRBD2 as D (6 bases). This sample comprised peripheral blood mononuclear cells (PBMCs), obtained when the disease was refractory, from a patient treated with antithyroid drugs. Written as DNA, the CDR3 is TGTGCCAGCAGCTTAGGGCGCGGGAAGACCCAGTACTTC. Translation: CASSLGRGKTQYF.